This TCR beta chain was found in a study of blood T cells in healthy people across ages. There were healthy Caucasian individuals from Russia, aged roughly 6 to 90, serving as donors. The authors ran a second PCR of about 7 to 11 cycles using a sample-barcoded 5' primer and a J-beta primer mix. TCRdb re-called the 5' RACE reads with MiXCR, one entry per CDR3 protein. The data contain approximately 780,000 distinct CDR3 sequences, 20% to 30% of them singletons. This clonotype appeared a few times. The ends were cut back, 1 base at V and 4 bases at J, with 19 bases in the middle. Per germline, CDR1 MDHEN and CDR2 SYDVKM. The CDR3 extends over 17 amino acids. The sample was also linked to a second study, of T cells of mothers and their children.

This sequence originates from a boy between 10 and 17 years old in good health. V gene TRBV28 combines with J gene TRBJ2-5, with D perhaps TRBD1 (6 bases). The source material was blood. The CDR3 reads CASSLSAWQGGGETQYF. The CDR3 DNA reads TGTGCCAGCAGTTTATCGGCGTGGCAAGGGGGTGGAGAGACCCAGTACTTC.